Below, 31 T cell receptor beta chains from the same sample are listed, as sequenced in a study of T cell responses to AZD1222 COVID-19 vaccine. TCRdb's table, derived via immunoSEQ multiplex PCR, lists solely in-frame clones and lacks some. The sample shows more than 150,000 clones, around nine tenths of them seen only once. Material: peripheral blood, obtained on day 0 of AZD1222 vaccination. These receptor sequences come from an adult in good health.

The chain recombines TRBV30 with TRBJ1-1; a possible D gene is TRBD1 (6 bases). Trimming took off 3 bases at V and 1 base at J, with 9 bases between the two ends. CDR1 and CDR2 (germline): GTSNPN, SVGIG (reference sequence). This CDR3 has 13 residues. The DNA of the CDR3 is TGTGCCTGGAGAGGCAGGGGGAACACTGAAGCTTTCTTT. Its translation is CAWRGRGNTEAFF.

The CDR3 is CASSFRDRGNPLLTGEQFF. DNA of the CDR3: TGTGCCAGTAGTTTCCGGGACAGGGGGAACCCCCTTTTGACAGGAGAGCAGTTCTTC. This rearrangement joins TRBV19 to TRBJ2-1; TRBD1 matches 11 bases. V gave up 5 bases and J gave up 10 bases; unmatched junction bases: 22. The CDR3 is 19 amino acids. The germline gives CDR1 LNHDA, CDR2 SQIVND (reference sequence). The whole variable domain, filled in from reference TRBV19 and TRBJ2-1, reads DGGITQSPKYLFRKEGQNVTLSCEQNLNHDAMYWYRQDPGQGLRLIYYSQIVNDFQKGDIAEGYSVSREKKESFPLTVTSAQKNPTAFYLCASSFRDRGNPLLTGEQFFGPGTRLTVL.

The chain links TRBV2 to TRBJ1-6; D not resolved. This CDR3 spans 14 amino acids. V lost 4 bases, J lost 12 bases, and 16 bases lay in between. Germline V CDR1 and CDR2: SNHLY, FYNNEI. CDR3 region: CASSVDSKPIPLHF. The DNA for the CDR3 is TGTGCCAGCAGTGTCGACTCCAAACCCATACCCCTCCACTTT.

This clone was detected once. The V and J genes are TRBV30 and TRBJ1-5; 7 bases match TRBD1. After removal of 0 bases from V and 7 bases from J, the junction contained 6 bases not matched to a gene. There are 14 residues in the CDR3. Germline V gene data show CDR1 as GTSNPN and CDR2 as SVGIG (reference sequence). The CDR3 DNA reads TGTGCCTGGAGTGTACAAGGGGGCGGGCAGCCCCAGCATTTT. Amino acid sequence: CAWSVQGGGQPQHF.

Comment on this clone: The same CDR3 arises from other DNA sequences in this sample as well. V is TRBV29-1 and J is TRBJ1-1, with no clear D. CDR1 and CDR2 (germline): SQVTM, ANQGSEA. Trimming removed 6 bases from V and 0 bases from J, with 11 bases in between. The CDR3 sequence is 13 residues long. CDR3 sequence reads: CSVRGVLNTEAFF. CDR3 bases: TGCAGCGTCCGCGGAGTTCTGAACACTGAAGCTTTCTTT.

The J gene is TRBJ2-1, the V gene TRBV4-3; 7 bases align to TRBD1. Looked up from germline, CDR1 is LGHNA and CDR2 is YSLEER. J was trimmed by 4 bases and V by 2 bases; bases with no gene match: 11. The CDR3 has 17 amino acids. The CDR3 sequence is CASSQPTGPVKYNEQFF. The CDR3 DNA follows: TGCGCCAGCAGCCAACCGACAGGGCCGGTTAAATACAATGAGCAGTTCTTC.

The chain recombines TRBV3-1 (or the pseudogene TRBV3-2) with TRBJ2-7; weak D call: TRBD1 (5 bases). The germline V gene has CDR1 LGHDT and CDR2 YNNKEL (reference sequence). Deletions cut 0 bases from V and 6 bases from J, with 9 bases between. This CDR3 has 13 residues. The CDR3 reads CASSQDSGFEQYF. The CDR3 nucleotides are TGTGCCAGCAGCCAAGATTCAGGGTTCGAGCAGTACTTC.

The V and J genes are TRBV5-1 and TRBJ2-7; D is possibly TRBD2 (5 bases). The CDR3 is 14 residues long. V was shortened by 6 bases and J by 5 bases, with 18 bases between the two germline ends. The germline gives CDR1 SGHRS, CDR2 YFSETQ. The CDR3 region has the DNA TGCGCCAGCATGGCCCACGGAGGTGGGGACGAGCAGTACTTC. Protein product: CASMAHGGGDEQYF.

This clone appeared a single time. This sequence joins TRBV5-1 and TRBJ2-7, with D perhaps matching TRBD1 (6 bases). The CDR3 runs 15 residues. V was clipped by 3 bases and J by 3 bases, with 16 bases between them. CDR1 and CDR2 from the germline V gene are SGHRS and YFSETQ. This chain's CDR3 is CASSSRGQISYEQYF. As DNA, the CDR3 is TGCGCCAGCAGCTCCCGCGGACAGATAAGCTACGAGCAGTACTTC.

This chain connects TRBV5-1 to TRBJ2-5; 7 bases fit TRBD1. CDR3 length: 15 residues. V lost 3 bases to trimming and J lost 6 bases; unmatched junction nucleotides: 11. Germline V gives CDR1 SGHRS, CDR2 YFSETQ. CDR3 sequence: CASSSNLTGIKTQYF. In DNA form, the CDR3 reads TGCGCCAGCAGCTCAAACCTGACAGGGATTAAGACCCAGTACTTC.

The gene calls are TRBV18 and TRBJ1-2; 7 bases line up with TRBD1. With V trimmed by 6 bases and J by 5 bases, 9 bases remained unmatched. CDR1 and CDR2 (germline): KGHSH, LQKENI. The CDR3 loop spans 14 amino acids. The CDR3: CASSPHRGLYGYTF. CDR3 nucleotides: TGTGCCAGCTCCCCTCATAGGGGGCTGTATGGCTACACCTTC.

The V call is TRBV28, the J call TRBJ1-4, with D possibly being TRBD1 (6 bases). Trimming removed 2 bases at V and 6 bases at J, with 13 bases between. The CDR3 is made up of 15 amino acids. Looked up from germline, CDR1 is MDHEN and CDR2 is SYDVKM. In DNA, the CDR3 is TGTGCCAGCAGTTTAATCCAAGGGGGGCATGAAAAACTGTTTTTT. Encoded protein: CASSLIQGGHEKLFF.

J is TRBJ2-7 and V is TRBV3-1 (or the pseudogene TRBV3-2); perhaps D is TRBD1 or TRBD2 (5 bases each). Germline V gives CDR1 LGHDT, CDR2 YNNKEL (reference sequence). CDR3 length: 15 amino acids. The V end was cut by 1 base, the J end by 0 bases, with 10 bases between. DNA of the CDR3: TGTGCCAGCAGCCAAGCCGGGACGGGCTCCTACGAGCAGTACTTC. Its translation is CASSQAGTGSYEQYF.

This chain links TRBV2 with TRBJ1-1, with D perhaps matching TRBD1 (6 bases). The CDR3 length is 13 residues. Germline values: CDR1 SNHLY, CDR2 FYNNEI. Trimming removed 6 bases at V and 3 bases at J, with 11 bases between. This chain's CDR3 is CASSPQGYTEAFF. DNA of the CDR3: TGTGCCAGCAGCCCACAGGGTTACACTGAAGCTTTCTTT.

This rearrangement joins TRBV27 to TRBJ1-4; 7 bases match TRBD1. The CDR3 totals 14 residues. The germline gives CDR1 MNHEY, CDR2 SMNVEV (reference sequence). The V segment lost 4 bases and the J segment 8 bases; nucleotides outside the gene matches: 7. CDR3 nucleotides: TGTGCCAGCAGTTCCGACAGGGTCGGCGAAAAACTGTTTTTT. Its protein is CASSSDRVGEKLFF.

The chain is built from TRBV19 and TRBJ1-5; the match to TRBD1 covers 8 bases. CDR3 length equals 14 residues. Trimming at V came to 6 bases and at J to 4 bases, leaving 5 bases not matched to a gene. CDR1 is LNHDA and CDR2 is SQIVND in the germline V gene (reference sequence). CDR3: CASRERTGNQPQHF. The CDR3 bases are TGTGCCAGTAGGGAGAGGACAGGGAATCAGCCCCAGCATTTT.

This chain connects TRBV5-8 to TRBJ2-7; 8 nucleotides line up with TRBD1. Germline V gene data show CDR1 as SGHTS and CDR2 as YDEGEE. With 5 bases clipped from V and 2 bases from J, the junction kept 6 bases outside the gene matches. The CDR3 spans 14 residues. Here the CDR3 DNA reads TGTGCCAGCAGGTTTTGGGACAGGACCTACGAGCAGTACTTC. Translated: CASRFWDRTYEQYF.

V usage is TRBV5-1 and J usage is TRBJ1-2; the D is unclear. The CDR3 is made up of 14 amino acids. V was clipped by 5 bases and J by 0 bases, with 11 bases between them. The V gene's germline CDR1 is SGHRS and CDR2 YFSETQ. Here the CDR3 DNA reads TGCGCCAGCAGATGGCGGTTAGCTAACTATGGCTACACCTTC. Its translation is CASRWRLANYGYTF. Drawing the rest from reference TRBV5-1 and TRBJ1-2, the complete variable domain is KAGVTQTPRYLIKTRGQQVTLSCSPISGHRSVSWYQQTPGQGLQFLFEYFSETQRNKGNFPGRFSGRQFSNSRSEMNVSTLELGDSALYLCASRWRLANYGYTFGSGTRLTVV.

V and J are TRBV24-1 and TRBJ2-5; 10 bases agree with TRBD1. This CDR3 is 17 amino acids long. CDR1 is KGHDR and CDR2 is SFDVKD in the germline V gene. The J segment lost 3 bases and the V segment lost 9 bases, leaving 15 bases of the junction unmatched. The DNA of the CDR3 is TGTGCCACCGGGCTCAGCTTGGGACAGGGGCATGAAGAGACCCAGTACTTC. Amino acids: CATGLSLGQGHEETQYF.

The chain combines TRBV6-5 with TRBJ1-6; D unclear. CDR3 length: 14 residues. With 8 bases removed from V and 7 bases from J, the gap between germline ends came to 15 bases. The germline V gene encodes CDR1 MNHEY and CDR2 SVGAGI. The DNA of the CDR3 is TGTGCCAGCCGGTCTGGGCCAACCAATTCACCCCTCCACTTT. This encodes CASRSGPTNSPLHF.

This chain connects TRBV6-2 or TRBV6-3 to TRBJ1-1; weak D call: TRBD1 (5 bases). The V and J ends lost 2 bases and 3 bases respectively, with 19 bases between them. The CDR3 has 17 residues. Germline CDR1 reads MNHEY; CDR2 reads SVGEGT. CDR3 nucleotides: TGTGCCAGCAGTTACCGGAGGATAAGGGGCGCGGACACTGAAGCTTTCTTT. Amino acids: CASSYRRIRGADTEAFF.

The chain has TRBV30 and TRBJ2-5; D assignment may be TRBD1 or TRBD2 (5 bases each). The length of the CDR3 is 14 residues. CDR1 and CDR2 (germline): GTSNPN, SVGIG (reference sequence). V was clipped by 3 bases and J by 1 base, with 12 bases between them. In DNA, the CDR3 is TGTGCCTGGAGCGAGTCAGGGAGCCAAGAGACCCAGTACTTC. Protein product: CAWSESGSQETQYF.

The gene calls are TRBV27 and TRBJ1-2; weak D call: TRBD1 (6 bases). The germline CDR1 and CDR2 sequences are MNHEY and SMNVEV (reference sequence). The CDR3 length is 12 residues. Trimming shortened V by 5 bases and J by 7 bases, and 11 bases separated the two germline ends. Here the CDR3 DNA reads TGTGCCAGCAGTACCACAGGGTCTGGCTACACCTTC. It specifies CASSTTGSGYTF.

This sequence joins TRBV5-1 and TRBJ2-7; TRBD1 agrees at 10 bases. The germline V gene has CDR1 SGHRS and CDR2 YFSETQ. This CDR3 region has 13 residues. V lost 6 bases, J lost 4 bases, and 4 bases stayed unmatched. The CDR3 DNA follows: TGCGCCAGCATGCCGGGACAGGGGTACGAGCAGTACTTC. Protein: CASMPGQGYEQYF.

The rearrangement uses TRBV21-1 and TRBJ1-5; the DNA was not used to check the table's D call, TRBD1. TRBV21-1 is an annotated pseudogene. CDR3 size: 16 residues. This CDR3 reads CASSKNKTGQNQPQHF. The CDR3 DNA reads as TGTGCCAGCAGCAAAAATAAGACAGGGCAAAATCAGCCCCAGCATTTT.

The rearrangement uses TRBV6-5 and TRBJ1-3; D unresolved. This CDR3 region has 13 residues. Trimming removed 3 bases from V and 6 bases from J, with 9 bases in between. Germline V CDR1 and CDR2: MNHEY, SVGAGI. This CDR3 is CASSYGLENTIYF. CDR3 coding DNA: TGTGCCAGCAGTTATGGATTGGAAAACACCATATATTTT.

V gene TRBV15 combines with J gene TRBJ1-4; D not certain. Between the trimmed V and J ends, which lost 3 bases and 7 bases, there was a span of 18 bases. CDR1 is LNHNV, CDR2 YYDKDF, per germline (reference sequence). This CDR3 spans 16 amino acids. The CDR3 coding sequence is TGTGCCACCAGCAGTGCGATGAGAGCCTGGGGTGAAAAACTGTTTTTT. Translation: CATSSAMRAWGEKLFF.

The rearrangement uses TRBV2 and TRBJ2-3; a possible D gene is TRBD1 (5 bases). This CDR3 is 15 amino acids long. Germline loops: CDR1 SNHLY, CDR2 FYNNEI. V gave up 2 bases and J gave up 0 bases, with 9 bases separating them. CDR3 protein: CASSEMGQSTDTQYF. CDR3 sequence (DNA): TGTGCCAGCAGTGAAATGGGGCAGAGCACAGATACGCAGTATTTT.

V and J are TRBV5-1 and TRBJ1-1; the D is unclear. The CDR3 runs 13 residues. Germline V gives CDR1 SGHRS, CDR2 YFSETQ. The germline V and J ends were trimmed by 0 bases and 2 bases, with 5 bases remaining between them. CDR3 protein: CASSLAENTEAFF. DNA for the CDR3: TGCGCCAGCAGCTTGGCCGAAAACACTGAAGCTTTCTTT.

Here the CDR3 reads CASTTSRENYGYTF. In DNA form, the CDR3 reads TGTGCCAGCACCACGAGCAGGGAAAACTATGGCTACACCTTC. The rearrangement uses TRBV6-6 and TRBJ1-2; TRBD1 is a possible D gene (5 bases). CDR1 is MNHNY and CDR2 is SVGAGI in the germline V gene (reference sequence). The CDR3 loop spans 14 amino acids. Trimming left V 7 bases short and J 2 bases short, with 14 bases between.

The chain is built from TRBV15 and TRBJ1-1; unclear D gene. Germline V gene lookup returns CDR1 LNHNV and CDR2 YYDKDF (reference sequence). The CDR3 has 12 amino acids. The V end lost 6 bases, the J end lost 3 bases, and 8 bases lay between the germline ends. The CDR3 DNA is TGTGCCACCAGATTAGTGTACACTGAAGCTTTCTTT. It specifies CATRLVYTEAFF.